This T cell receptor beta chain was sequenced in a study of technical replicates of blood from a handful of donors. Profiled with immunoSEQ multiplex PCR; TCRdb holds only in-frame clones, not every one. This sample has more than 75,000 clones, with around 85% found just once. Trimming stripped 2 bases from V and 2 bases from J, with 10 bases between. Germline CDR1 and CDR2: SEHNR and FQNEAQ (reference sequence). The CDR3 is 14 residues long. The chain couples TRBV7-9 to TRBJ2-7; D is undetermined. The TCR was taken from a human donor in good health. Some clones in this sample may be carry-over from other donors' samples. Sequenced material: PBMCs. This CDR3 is CASSLNSSPYEQYF. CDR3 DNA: TGTGCCAGCAGCTTAAATAGCAGCCCCTACGAGCAGTACTTC.